This T cell receptor beta chain derives from a study of Ad26.COV2.S vaccination and SARS-CoV-2 variants. The germline V and J ends were trimmed by 5 bases and 3 bases, with 23 bases remaining between them. Germline lookup yields CDR1 SGHVS and CDR2 FNYEAQ. The CDR3 is made up of 18 amino acids. Generated by immunoSEQ multiplex PCR, the TCRdb table keeps only in-frame clones and is missing some. The data hold about 350,000 clones, with about 91% observed a single time. This clone has only a few counts. The sequence derives from a human donor who had recovered from COVID-19. The sample here was peripheral blood, taken after recovery from COVID-19. The chain combines TRBV7-6 with TRBJ2-1, with D maybe TRBD1 (7 bases). CDR3 region: CASSRIRRGPTIYNEQFF. The DNA for the CDR3 is TGTGCCAGCAGCCGAATCCGGAGGGGGCCCACCATCTACAATGAGCAGTTCTTC.